The rows below give T cell receptor beta chains drawn from one sample of a study of OX40 agonist ivuxolimab in advanced cancers. Profiling relied on immunoSEQ multiplex PCR, and the TCRdb table lists in-frame clones only, not all of them. The sample has 69,000 or so clones; 85% to 90% are singletons. This sample comprised CD4+ or CD8+ T cells sorted from blood, obtained in a trial of the OX40 agonist ivuxolimab. The receptors come from an adult with an advanced solid tumor such as melanoma, head and neck, liver or kidney cancer. CDR3s include the opening cysteine and the closing phenylalanine or tryptophan. D genes are given only for firm matches. Some rows have no size entry. The others give once, few or many, or a class for an expanded clone.

clone_size d_call j_call v_call cdr3_nt cdr3_aa
NA NA TRBJ2-5 TRBV15 TGTGCCACCAGCCCTGAGAGGGGTTGGGACGAAGAGACCCAGTACTTC CATSPERGWDEETQYF
NA NA TRBJ1-1 TRBV28 TGTGCCAGCAGTTTACCAGGCGGTATGAACACTGAAGCTTTCTTT CASSLPGGMNTEAFF
NA TRBD1 TRBJ1-2 TRBV7-9 TGTGCCAGCAGCGGCGAGGGACAGGGGAACTATGGCTACACCTTC CASSGEGQGNYGYTF
NA NA TRBJ2-5 TRBV11-1 TGTGCCAGCAGCTTAGCCTCGGAGACCCAGTACTTC CASSLASETQYF
NA NA TRBJ1-5 TRBV7-9 TGTGCCAGCAGCTTAGGGTGGGGCGGCAATCAGCCCCAGCATTTT CASSLGWGGNQPQHF
NA TRBD1 TRBJ2-2 TRBV28 TGTGCCAGCAGTTTTCCCGGGACAGGGGAGACCGGGGAGCTGTTTTTT CASSFPGTGETGELFF
NA NA TRBJ2-7 TRBV4-3 TGCGCCAGCAGCCCAGACCTGGGAGTCACCTACGAGCAGTACTTC CASSPDLGVTYEQYF
once NA TRBJ2-1 TRBV27 TGTGCCAGCAGTTTAATCGGCACTCACAATGAGCAGTTCTTC CASSLIGTHNEQFF
NA NA TRBJ2-1 TRBV4-1 TGCGCCAGCAGCGAGCTAAGATCCAGGGAGCAGTTCTTC CASSELRSREQFF
NA TRBD2 TRBJ2-3 TRBV15 TGTGCCACCAGCGGTCGAGCGGGAGGGTCCACAGATACGCAGTATTTT CATSGRAGGSTDTQYF
NA TRBD2 TRBJ2-1 TRBV28 TGTGCCAGCAGTTTACTAGCGGGATACAATGAGCAGTTCTTC CASSLLAGYNEQFF
once NA TRBJ2-7 TRBV7-6 TGTGCCAGCAGCTCGCAGGGTCCCATCTACGAGCAGTACTTC CASSSQGPIYEQYF
NA NA TRBJ1-4 TRBV25-1 TGTGCCAGCAGTGATTCCCTAGTGGGTCATAATGAAAAACTGTTTTTT CASSDSLVGHNEKLFF
NA NA TRBJ2-5 TRBV11-2 TGTGCCAGCAGTTATAATTCGGAGACCCAGTACTTC CASSYNSETQYF
NA TRBD1 TRBJ1-2 TRBV6-1 TGTGCCAGCAGTGAAACGACGGGACAGACTAACTATGGCTACACCTTC CASSETTGQTNYGYTF
NA TRBD1 TRBJ1-2 TRBV6-5 TGTGCCAGCAGGTGGACAGGGGGCGGTGGCTACACCTTC CASRWTGGGGYTF